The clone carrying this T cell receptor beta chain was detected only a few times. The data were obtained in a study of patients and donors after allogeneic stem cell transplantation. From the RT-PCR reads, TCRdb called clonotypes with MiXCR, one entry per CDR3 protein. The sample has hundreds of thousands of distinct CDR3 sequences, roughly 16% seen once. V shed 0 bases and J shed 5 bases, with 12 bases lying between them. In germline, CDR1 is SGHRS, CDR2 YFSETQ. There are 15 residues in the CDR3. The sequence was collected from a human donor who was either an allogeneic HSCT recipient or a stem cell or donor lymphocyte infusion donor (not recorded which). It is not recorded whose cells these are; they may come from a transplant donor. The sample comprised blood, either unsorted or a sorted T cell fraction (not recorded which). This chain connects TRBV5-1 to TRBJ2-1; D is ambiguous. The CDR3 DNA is TGCGCCAGCAGCTTGGATTATCTCACTCACAATGAGCAGTTCTTC. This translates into CASSLDYLTHNEQFF.